Listed below are T cell receptor beta chains from one sample, sequenced in a study of cytomegalovirus exposure and HLA in healthy donors. Only in-frame clones appear in the TCRdb table, and some are missing; sequencing was by immunoSEQ multiplex PCR. The sample records tens of thousands of clones, 76% being singletons. The specimen was PBMCs. The receptor set was obtained from a male donor in good health and CMV-seronegative. Each CDR3 is given with its conserved first and last residue. The D gene is left open where the match is weak. Expanded clones are given a class, and other clones once, few, many or no size at all.

TRBD1 | TRBJ2-7 | TRBV4-3 | NA | TGCGCCAGCAGCCAAGGGACAGGGGTGGGTTACGAGCAGTACTTC | CASSQGTGVGYEQYF
NA | TRBJ2-2 | TRBV5-4 | NA | TGTGCCAGCAGCTTACCTGGGGGGATCGGTAACGGGGAGCTGTTTTTT | CASSLPGGIGNGELFF
TRBD1 | TRBJ1-4 | TRBV6-1 | NA | TGTGCCAGCAAGGGGCAGGGGGGACCCGAAGAAAAACTGTTTTTT | CASKGQGGPEEKLFF
NA | TRBJ2-1 | TRBV7-3 | once | TGTGCCAGCAGCCCCCAACAGGGCTATGAGCAGTTCTTC | CASSPQQGYEQFF
NA | TRBJ2-1 | TRBV4-3 | NA | TGCGCCAGCAGCCAAGTTATACTACCCTACAATGAGCAGTTCTTC | CASSQVILPYNEQFF
NA | TRBJ2-2 | TRBV5-5 | NA | TGTGCCAGCAGCTTGACGGGGAACACCGGGGAGCTGTTTTTT | CASSLTGNTGELFF
NA | TRBJ2-5 | TRBV6-5 | NA | TGTGCCAGCAGTTCCCGACAGGGAGGACAAGAGACCCAGTACTTC | CASSSRQGGQETQYF
TRBD1 | TRBJ2-2 | TRBV7-2 | NA | TGTGCCAGCAGCTTCAGGGGGCGGGCCGGGGAGCTGTTTTTT | CASSFRGRAGELFF
TRBD1 | TRBJ1-1 | TRBV7-2 | NA | TGTGCCAGCAGCGGACGGGACAGGGGGAGGGACACTGAAGCTTTCTTT | CASSGRDRGRDTEAFF
NA | TRBJ2-2 | TRBV9 | NA | TGTGCCAGCAGCGTGGAGGGCAGCTCGAACACCGGGGAGCTGTTTTTT | CASSVEGSSNTGELFF
TRBD1 | TRBJ1-2 | TRBV6-5 | NA | TGTGCCAGCAGGGACAGGGTAATGGACTATGGCTACACCTTC | CASRDRVMDYGYTF
TRBD1 | TRBJ2-1 | TRBV9 | few | TGTGCCAGCAGCGCCAGGGGACAGTTTGTGAACAATGAGCAGTTCTTC | CASSARGQFVNNEQFF
NA | TRBJ2-4 | TRBV7-2 | few | TGTGCCAGCAGCTTAGACAGACACCTAAACATTCAGTACTTC | CASSLDRHLNIQYF
NA | TRBJ2-7 | TRBV6-5 | NA | TGTGCCAGCAGTTACTCGGGAGGACAGGCGGTCGAGCAGTACTTC | CASSYSGGQAVEQYF
TRBD1 | TRBJ2-3 | TRBV6-4 | NA | TGTGCCAGCAGTGCCGGGGCGTCGGACAGGGGCCTCACGCAGTATTTT | CASSAGASDRGLTQYF
TRBD1 | TRBJ1-5 | TRBV28 | NA | TGTGCCAGCAGACAGTATGGACAGGTCACTGTGTCCCAGCATTTT | CASRQYGQVTVSQHF
TRBD2 | TRBJ2-2 | TRBV9 | NA | TGTGCCAGCAGCGTAGAGGCACTAGCGGGGATTGTCGGGGAGCTGTTTTTT | CASSVEALAGIVGELFF
TRBD1 | TRBJ2-1 | TRBV7-2 | NA | TGTGCCAGCCGGTGGACAGGACAGGGCAATGAGCAGTTCTTC | CASRWTGQGNEQFF
NA | TRBJ2-7 | TRBV7-9 | NA | TGTGCCAGCAGCTTCTCAGGGTTTGAGCAGTACTTC | CASSFSGFEQYF
TRBD2 | TRBJ2-3 | TRBV11-3 | NA | TGTGCCAGCAGCTCCCGGACTAGCGGGGCCGCAGGAGATACGCAGTATTTT | CASSSRTSGAAGDTQYF
NA | TRBJ2-2 | TRBV21-1 | NA | TGTGCCAGCAGCATCCATGCCGGGGAGCTGTTTTTT | CASSIHAGELFF
TRBD1 | TRBJ1-2 | TRBV2 | NA | TGTGCCAGCAGGGACAGGACTAAGATTGGGACTGGCTACACCTTC | CASRDRTKIGTGYTF
TRBD2 | TRBJ2-4 | TRBV5-1 | NA | TGCGCCAGCAGCTTGGGACCACCGGGGGGGGGTAACAGTCAGTACTTC | CASSLGPPGGGNSQYF
NA | TRBJ1-2 | TRBV28 | NA | TGTGCCAGCAATATACAGTCTAACTATGGCTACACCTTC | CASNIQSNYGYTF
NA | TRBJ1-5 | TRBV30 | NA | TGTGCCTGGCGCGGGGGATATAGCAATCAGCCCCAGCATTTT | CAWRGGYSNQPQHF
NA | TRBJ2-7 | TRBV29-1 | NA | TGCAGCCATTCCCGGGACACATACGAGCAGTACTTC | CSHSRDTYEQYF
NA | TRBJ1-5 | TRBV19 | once | TGTGCCAGTAGCACCGACAGGTTTTCGACCCAGCATTTT | CASSTDRFSTQHF
NA | TRBJ1-2 | TRBV11-2 | NA | TGTGCCAGCAGCTTACGACAGGACATTAACTATGGCTACACCTTC | CASSLRQDINYGYTF
NA | TRBJ2-7 | TRBV6-5 | NA | TGTGCCAGCAGTGAAGTCGGCGGGAACTACGAGCAGTACTTC | CASSEVGGNYEQYF
NA | TRBJ2-7 | TRBV29-1 | NA | TGCAGCGTTGAAAAGGCCTTAGGCGGTGAGCAGTACTTC | CSVEKALGGEQYF
TRBD1 | TRBJ1-1 | TRBV7-6 | NA | TGTGCCAGCAGAATCCGGGACAGGACTTTTTTGAACACTGAAGCTTTCTTT | CASRIRDRTFLNTEAFF
TRBD2 | TRBJ2-1 | TRBV18 | NA | TGTGCCAGCTCACCACAGCGGGGGATCGATGAGCAGTTCTTC | CASSPQRGIDEQFF
NA | TRBJ1-1 | TRBV18 | once | TGTGCCAGCTCACCACGACAGTTGAACACTGAAGCTTTCTTT | CASSPRQLNTEAFF
NA | TRBJ2-5 | TRBV6-5 | NA | TGTGCCAGCAGTGCCGACAGACAAGAGACCCAGTACTTC | CASSADRQETQYF
TRBD2 | TRBJ2-7 | TRBV30 | NA | TGTGCCTGGACCCCGGGGGGGGTTAGGTACGAGCAGTACTTC | CAWTPGGVRYEQYF
TRBD2 | TRBJ2-5 | TRBV30 | few | TGTGCCTGGAGTCTTCTAGCGGGGACCGAGACCCAGTACTTC | CAWSLLAGTETQYF
TRBD1 | TRBJ1-5 | TRBV5-1 | NA | TGCGCCAGCAGCTTGGAGGGACAGAATCAGCCCCAGCATTTT | CASSLEGQNQPQHF
TRBD2 | TRBJ2-1 | TRBV9 | NA | TGTGCCAGCAGCCCCACTACGACTAGCCGGACCTCCTACAATGAGCAGTTCTTC | CASSPTTTSRTSYNEQFF
TRBD2 | TRBJ2-3 | TRBV9 | NA | TGTGCCAGCAGCGTTAGCGGGAGCACAGATACGCAGTATTTT | CASSVSGSTDTQYF
NA | TRBJ2-3 | TRBV16 | NA | TGTGCCAGCAGCCAATCGCAGGGGGGAAGCACAGATACGCAGTATTTT | CASSQSQGGSTDTQYF
NA | TRBJ1-1 | TRBV4-3 | NA | TGCGCCAGCAGCCAAGATCTTTATGTCGGGGGGCAAGCTTTCTTT | CASSQDLYVGGQAFF
TRBD2 | TRBJ2-7 | TRBV27 | NA | TGTGCCAGCAGTTCTAGGGTCGGGGGGGGTCTCACCTACGAGCAGTACTTC | CASSSRVGGGLTYEQYF